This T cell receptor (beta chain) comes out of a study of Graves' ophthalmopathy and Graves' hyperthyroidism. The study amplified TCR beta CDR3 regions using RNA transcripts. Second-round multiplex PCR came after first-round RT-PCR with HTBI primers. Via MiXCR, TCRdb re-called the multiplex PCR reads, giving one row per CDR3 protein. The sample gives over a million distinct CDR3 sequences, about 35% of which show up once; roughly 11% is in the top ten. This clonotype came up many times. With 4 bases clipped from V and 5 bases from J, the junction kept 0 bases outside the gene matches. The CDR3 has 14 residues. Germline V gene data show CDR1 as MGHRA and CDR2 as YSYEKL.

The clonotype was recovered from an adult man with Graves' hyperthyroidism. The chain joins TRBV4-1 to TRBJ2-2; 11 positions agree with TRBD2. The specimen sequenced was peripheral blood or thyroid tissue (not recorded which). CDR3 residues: CASSRLAGTGELFF. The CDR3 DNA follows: TGCGCCAGCAGCCGACTAGCGGGGACCGGGGAGCTGTTTTTT.